The source of this T cell receptor (beta chain) is a study of naive and memory T cell subsets. Study observations and caveats: A few larger clonotypes appeared in naive repertoires, especially CD8, possibly memory cells re-expressing CD45RA.

Two oligonucleotides, mixed equimolar, formed the beta constant-region primer covering TRBC1 and TRBC2. The ligated cDNA underwent four PCR rounds using SP2 and nested alpha and beta constant-region primers. TCRdb analysed the UMI-ligation and nested PCR reads with MiXCR anew, one entry per CDR3 protein. This repertoire shows 98,000 or so distinct CDR3 sequences, approximately 11% found once; its top ten account for 0.12% to 0.15%. This CDR3 has 10 residues. The V end was cut by 8 bases, the J end by 8 bases, with 7 bases between. The germline V gene encodes CDR1 ENHRY and CDR2 SYGVKD. As concerns this clonotype: The antigen remains undetermined.

The origin of this receptor is a human donor in good health. Sequenced input: naive CD4+ T cells from blood. This rearrangement joins TRBV10-3 to TRBJ2-1, with D perhaps being TRBD1 or TRBD2 (5 bases each). The DNA of the CDR3 is TGTGCCATCGGGGACGATGAGCAGTTCTTC. Amino acid sequence: CAIGDDEQFF.